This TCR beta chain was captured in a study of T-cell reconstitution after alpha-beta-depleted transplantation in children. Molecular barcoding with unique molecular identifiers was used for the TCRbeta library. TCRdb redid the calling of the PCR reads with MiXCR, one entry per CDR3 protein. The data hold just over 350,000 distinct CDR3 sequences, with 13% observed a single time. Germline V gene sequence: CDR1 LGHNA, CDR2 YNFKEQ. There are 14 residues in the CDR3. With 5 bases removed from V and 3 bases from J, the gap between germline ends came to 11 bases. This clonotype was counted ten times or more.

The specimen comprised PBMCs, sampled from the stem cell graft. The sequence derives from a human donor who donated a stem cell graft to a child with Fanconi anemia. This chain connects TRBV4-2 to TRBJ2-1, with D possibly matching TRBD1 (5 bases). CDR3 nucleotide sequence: TGTGCCAGCAGCGAACAGGATCTCTACAATGAGCAGTTCTTC. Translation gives CASSEQDLYNEQFF.